This TCR beta chain originates from a study of blood T cells in healthy people across ages. Study findings and constraints: The long-lived group displayed more naive CD4+ cells, plus higher diversity, than the aged donors did. The fall in TCR beta diversity per million T cells was roughly linear with age.

In regard to this clonotype: The antigen is not known.

Individuals who donated were healthy Caucasians from Russia aged about 6 to 90. Then a second PCR, running roughly 7 to 11 cycles, was carried out with a sample-barcoded 5' primer and a J-beta primer mix. TCRdb re-analysed the 5' RACE reads in MiXCR, keeping a single row per CDR3 protein. The data contain 1.5 million to 2 million distinct CDR3 sequences, about 35% of them seen just once; the ten biggest clones take up approximately 10%. V was trimmed by 0 bases and J by 2 bases, leaving 7 bases between them. Germline CDR1 is SQVTM and CDR2 is ANQGSEA. This CDR3 has 13 amino acids. Sequences were obtained from blood. The TCR was taken from a woman aged 30 to 39 in good health. The chain carries TRBV29-1 and TRBJ1-2; D gene unclear. The DNA for the CDR3 is TGCAGCGTTGAAGATCGAGGGAACTATGGCTACACCTTC. Encoded protein: CSVEDRGNYGYTF.